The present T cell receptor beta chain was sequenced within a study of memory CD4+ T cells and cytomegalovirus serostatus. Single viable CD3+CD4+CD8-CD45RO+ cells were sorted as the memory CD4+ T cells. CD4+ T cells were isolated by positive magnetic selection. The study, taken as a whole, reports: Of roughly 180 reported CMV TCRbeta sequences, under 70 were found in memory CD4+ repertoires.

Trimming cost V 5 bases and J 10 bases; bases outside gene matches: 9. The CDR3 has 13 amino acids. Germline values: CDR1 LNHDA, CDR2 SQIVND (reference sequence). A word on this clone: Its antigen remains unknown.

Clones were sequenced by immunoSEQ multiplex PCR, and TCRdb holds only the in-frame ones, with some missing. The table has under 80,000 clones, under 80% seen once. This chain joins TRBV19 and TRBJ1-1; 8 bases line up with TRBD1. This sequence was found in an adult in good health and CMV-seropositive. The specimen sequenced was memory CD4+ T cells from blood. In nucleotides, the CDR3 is TGTGCCAGTAGTGAAAGGACAGGGCGTCCAGCTTTCTTT. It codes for CASSERTGRPAFF.